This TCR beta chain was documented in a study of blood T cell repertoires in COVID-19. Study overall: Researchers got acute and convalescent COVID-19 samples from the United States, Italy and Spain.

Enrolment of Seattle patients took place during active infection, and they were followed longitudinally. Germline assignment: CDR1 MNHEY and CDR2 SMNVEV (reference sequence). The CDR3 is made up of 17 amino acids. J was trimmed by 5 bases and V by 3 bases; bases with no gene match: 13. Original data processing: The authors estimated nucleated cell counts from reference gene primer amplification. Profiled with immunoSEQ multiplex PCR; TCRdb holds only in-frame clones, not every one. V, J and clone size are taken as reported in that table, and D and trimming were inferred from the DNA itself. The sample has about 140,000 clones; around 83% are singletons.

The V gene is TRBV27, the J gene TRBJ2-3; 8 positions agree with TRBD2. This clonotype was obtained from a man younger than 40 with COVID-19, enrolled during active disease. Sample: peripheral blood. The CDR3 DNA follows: TGTGCCAGCAGTTTTACCCGGGGGGAGCGGGAGATAGATACGCAGTATTTT. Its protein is CASSFTRGEREIDTQYF.